Described below is a single TCR beta chain sequence and its context. What it binds is not known. Runs used v3.0 of the immunoSEQ assay and were done at survey level. Here immunoSEQ multiplex PCR was the method, and the copy in TCRdb shows in-frame clones only, minus some. The sample lists about 24,000 clones; 81% were seen once. The entry originates in a study of long-term antiretroviral therapy in people with HIV. Study at large: Samples from the earliest time points predate the 2015 immediate-ART recommendation by about a decade.

Germline CDR1 reads SGHAT; CDR2 reads FQNNGV. The CDR3 is 16 amino acids. Deletions cut 5 bases from V and 3 bases from J, with 16 bases between. Overall study results and limits: Whereas controls had wider CDR3 length ranges, HIV repertoires had narrower ones. Diversity rose after ART but stayed below transplant donor controls. Sampling of blood ran from about 2003 to 2017, and older ART regimens were possibly in use.

The input for sequencing was unsorted PBMCs, taken 4.4 years after starting antiretroviral therapy. This sequence originates from a man aged 30 to 39 with HIV. This rearrangement joins TRBV11-2 to TRBJ2-2; D tentatively reads TRBD1 or TRBD2 (6 bases each). CDR3 loop: CASSISWGADTGELFF. CDR3 bases: TGTGCCAGCAGCATCAGTTGGGGGGCGGACACCGGGGAGCTGTTTTTT.